The clone carrying this T cell receptor (beta chain) has ten or more counts. Its antigen is not identified. Germline V CDR1 and CDR2: SGHVS, FNYEAQ. V was clipped by 1 base and J by 1 base, with 10 bases between them. The length of the CDR3 is 15 residues. The sample comes from a study of early T cells in non-severe SARS-CoV-2 infection. Looking at the study overall: Whole-blood bulk RNA, unsorted, was sequenced, and chains were unpaired.

Study-wide results and limits: The study's VDJdb matching favored anti-spike CD8 responses and missed private and CD4 specificities.

Attached unique molecular identifiers marked individual cDNA molecules. TCRdb re-derived calls from the 5' RACE reads in MiXCR, one entry per CDR3 protein. Among tens of thousands of distinct CDR3 sequences, 9.5% to 15% were seen once, and the ten largest hold less than 3%. The specimen comprised whole blood, sampled at baseline. This TCR was recovered from an adult who was a healthcare worker with PCR-confirmed SARS-CoV-2 infection or an uninfected control (not recorded which). The V and J genes are TRBV7-6 and TRBJ1-1; D possibly corresponds to TRBD1 (5 bases). The CDR3 is CASSLGGVRNTEAFF. The CDR3 DNA reads TGTGCCAGCAGCTTAGGGGGGGTAAGGAACACTGAAGCTTTCTTT.